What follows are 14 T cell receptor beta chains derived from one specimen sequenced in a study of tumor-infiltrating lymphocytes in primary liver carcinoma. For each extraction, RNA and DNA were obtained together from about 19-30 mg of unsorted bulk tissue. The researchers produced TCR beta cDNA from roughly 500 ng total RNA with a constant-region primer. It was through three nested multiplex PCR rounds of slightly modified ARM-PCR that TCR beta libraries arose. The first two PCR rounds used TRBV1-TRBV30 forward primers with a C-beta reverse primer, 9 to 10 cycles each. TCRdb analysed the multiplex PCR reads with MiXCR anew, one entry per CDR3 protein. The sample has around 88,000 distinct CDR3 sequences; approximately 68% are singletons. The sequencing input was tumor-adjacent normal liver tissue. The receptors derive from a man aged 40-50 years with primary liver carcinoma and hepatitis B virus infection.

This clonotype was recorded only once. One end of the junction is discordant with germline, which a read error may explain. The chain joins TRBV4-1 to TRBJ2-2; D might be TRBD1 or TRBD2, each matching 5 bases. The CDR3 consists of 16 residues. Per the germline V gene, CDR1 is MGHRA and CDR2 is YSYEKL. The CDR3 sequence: CANSQVAAGTTGELFF. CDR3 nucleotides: TGCGCCAACAGCCAAGTCGCCGCAGGGACCACCGGGGAGCTGTTTTTT.

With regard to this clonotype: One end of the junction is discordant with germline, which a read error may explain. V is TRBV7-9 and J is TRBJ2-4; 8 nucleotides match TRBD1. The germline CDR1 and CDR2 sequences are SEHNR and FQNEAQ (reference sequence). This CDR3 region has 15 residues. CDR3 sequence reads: CVSSFQGAAKTIQYF. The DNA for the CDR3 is TGTGTCAGCAGCTTCCAGGGGGCAGCCAAAACCATTCAGTACTTC.

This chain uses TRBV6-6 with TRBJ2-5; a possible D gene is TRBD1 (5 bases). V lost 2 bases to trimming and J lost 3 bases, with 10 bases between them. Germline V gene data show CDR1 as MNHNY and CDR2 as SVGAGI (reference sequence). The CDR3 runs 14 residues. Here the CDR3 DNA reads TGTGCCAGCAGTTACCCGCTAGGGGAAGAGACCCAGTACTTC. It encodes CASSYPLGEETQYF.

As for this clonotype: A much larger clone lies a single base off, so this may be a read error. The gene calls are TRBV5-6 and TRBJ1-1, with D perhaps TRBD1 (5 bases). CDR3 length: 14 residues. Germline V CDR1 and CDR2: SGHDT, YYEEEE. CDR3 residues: CAGSPGTSGTEAFF. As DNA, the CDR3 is TGTGCCGGCAGTCCCGGGACGTCCGGCACTGAAGCTTTCTTT.

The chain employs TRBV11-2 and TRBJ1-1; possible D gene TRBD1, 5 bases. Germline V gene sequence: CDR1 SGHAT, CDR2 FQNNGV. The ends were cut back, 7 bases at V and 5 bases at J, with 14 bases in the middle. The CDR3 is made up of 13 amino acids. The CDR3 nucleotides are TGTGCCAGCAACCTCTGGCGGGGGACTGAAGCTTTCTTT. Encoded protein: CASNLWRGTEAFF.

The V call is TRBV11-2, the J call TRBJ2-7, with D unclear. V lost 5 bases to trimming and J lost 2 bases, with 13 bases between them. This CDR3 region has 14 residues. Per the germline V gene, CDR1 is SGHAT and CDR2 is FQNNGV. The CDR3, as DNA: TGTGCCAGCAGCCTCCTTTTTAGCCCCTACGAGCAGTACTTC. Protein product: CASSLLFSPYEQYF.

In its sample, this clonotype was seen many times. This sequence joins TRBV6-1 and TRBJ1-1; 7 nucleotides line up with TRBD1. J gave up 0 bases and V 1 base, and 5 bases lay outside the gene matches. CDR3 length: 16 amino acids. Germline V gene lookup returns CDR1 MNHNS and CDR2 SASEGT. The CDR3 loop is CASSEGRQGLNTEAFF. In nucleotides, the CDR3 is TGTGCCAGCAGTGAAGGTAGACAGGGACTGAACACTGAAGCTTTCTTT.

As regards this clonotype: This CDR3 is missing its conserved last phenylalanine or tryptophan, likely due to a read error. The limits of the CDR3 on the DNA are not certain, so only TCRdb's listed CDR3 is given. This CDR3 is CASSLRQGYTEAFL. The J gene is TRBJ1-1, the V gene TRBV21-1; TRBD1 is the table's D call, not checked against the DNA. TRBV21-1 represents a pseudogene. The CDR3 contains 14 residues when both ends are counted.

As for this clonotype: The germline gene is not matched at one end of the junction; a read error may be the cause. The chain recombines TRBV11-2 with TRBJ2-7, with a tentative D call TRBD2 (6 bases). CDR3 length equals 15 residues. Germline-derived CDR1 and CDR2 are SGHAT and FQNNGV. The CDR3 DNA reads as TGTGCCTGCAGCTCATGGGGACTCCTATCCTACGAGCAGTATTTC. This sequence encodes CACSSWGLLSYEQYF.

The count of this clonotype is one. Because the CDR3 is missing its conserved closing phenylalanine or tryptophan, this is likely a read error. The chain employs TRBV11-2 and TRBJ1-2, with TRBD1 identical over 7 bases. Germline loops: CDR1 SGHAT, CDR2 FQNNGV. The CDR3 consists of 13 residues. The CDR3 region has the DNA TGTACCAGCACCACTACAGGGGTCTATGGCTACACCTCC. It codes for CTSTTTGVYGYTS.

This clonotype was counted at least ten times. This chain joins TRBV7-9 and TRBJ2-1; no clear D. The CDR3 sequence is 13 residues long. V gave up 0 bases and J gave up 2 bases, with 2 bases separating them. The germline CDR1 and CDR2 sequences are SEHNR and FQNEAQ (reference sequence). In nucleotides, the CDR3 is TGTGCCAGCAGCTTAGCGGCCTACAATGAGCAGTTCTTC. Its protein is CASSLAAYNEQFF. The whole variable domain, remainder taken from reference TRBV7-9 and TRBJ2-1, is DTGVSQNPRHKITKRGQNVTFRCDPISEHNRLYWYRQTLGQGPEFLTYFQNEAQLEKSRLLSDRFSAERPKGSFSTLEIQRTEQGDSAMYLCASSLAAYNEQFFGPGTRLTVL.

The CDR3 DNA sequence: TGTGCCACGGGACAGGGAAATTACAATGAGCAGTTCTTC. It yields the protein CATGQGNYNEQFF. The chain uses TRBV19 and TRBJ2-1, with 9 bases fitting TRBD1. With 10 bases clipped from V and 4 bases from J, the junction kept 5 bases outside the gene matches. The CDR3 is 13 residues long. Germline CDR1 is LNHDA and CDR2 is SQIVND (reference sequence).

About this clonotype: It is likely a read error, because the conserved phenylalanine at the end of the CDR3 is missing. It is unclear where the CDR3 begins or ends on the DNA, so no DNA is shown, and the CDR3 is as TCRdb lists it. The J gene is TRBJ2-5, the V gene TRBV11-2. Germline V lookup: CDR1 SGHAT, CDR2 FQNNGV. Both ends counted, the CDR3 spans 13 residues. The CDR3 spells CASSFELGETQHL.

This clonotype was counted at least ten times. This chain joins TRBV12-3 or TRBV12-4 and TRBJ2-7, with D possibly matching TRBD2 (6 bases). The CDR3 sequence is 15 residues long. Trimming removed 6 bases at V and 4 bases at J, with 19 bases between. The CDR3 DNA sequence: TGTGCCAGCAGCTCGGCCGGGGCGGGACCTTACGAGCAGTACTTC. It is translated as CASSSAGAGPYEQYF.